The T cell receptor (beta chain) described here comes from a study of T cell responses to AZD1222 COVID-19 vaccine. Findings and caveats of the study: Researchers took repertoire samples only after the peak T cell response had come. Vaccine-associated CD4 TCRs ranged over spike, dominating at 160-218 and 743-854. Donors skewed white British and female; clonal diversity was possibly underestimated.

Assay used: immunoSEQ multiplex PCR; TCRdb lists only in-frame clones, some missing. The sample has approximately 76,000 clones, roughly 85% seen once. This clone was counted a single time. Its matching antigen is unknown. The CDR3 has 18 residues. Trimming at V came to 0 bases and at J to 4 bases, leaving 8 bases not matched to a gene. Per the germline V gene, CDR1 is MNHEY and CDR2 is SMNVEV (reference sequence). The clonotype comes from an adult in good health. V usage is TRBV27 and J usage is TRBJ2-5; TRBD2 matches 13 bases. This specimen consisted of peripheral blood, obtained on day 0 of AZD1222 vaccination. This CDR3 reads CASSLSSRGLAGIETQYF. The CDR3 coding sequence is TGTGCCAGCAGTTTATCGAGCCGGGGACTAGCGGGAATAGAGACCCAGTACTTC.